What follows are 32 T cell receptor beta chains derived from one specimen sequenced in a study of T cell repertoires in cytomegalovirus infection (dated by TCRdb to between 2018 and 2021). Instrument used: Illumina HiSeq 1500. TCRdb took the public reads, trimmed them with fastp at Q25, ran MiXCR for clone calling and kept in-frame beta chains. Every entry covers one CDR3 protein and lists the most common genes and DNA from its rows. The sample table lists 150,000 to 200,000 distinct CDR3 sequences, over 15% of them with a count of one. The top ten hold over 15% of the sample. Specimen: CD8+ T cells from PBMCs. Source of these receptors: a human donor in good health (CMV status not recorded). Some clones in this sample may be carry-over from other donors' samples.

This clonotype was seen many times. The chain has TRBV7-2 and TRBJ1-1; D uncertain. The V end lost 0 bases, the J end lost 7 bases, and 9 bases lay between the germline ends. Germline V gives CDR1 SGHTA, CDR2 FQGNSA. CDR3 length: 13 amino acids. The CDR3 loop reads CASSLALAFEAFF. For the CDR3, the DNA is TGTGCCAGCAGCTTAGCGTTGGCTTTTGAAGCTTTCTTT.

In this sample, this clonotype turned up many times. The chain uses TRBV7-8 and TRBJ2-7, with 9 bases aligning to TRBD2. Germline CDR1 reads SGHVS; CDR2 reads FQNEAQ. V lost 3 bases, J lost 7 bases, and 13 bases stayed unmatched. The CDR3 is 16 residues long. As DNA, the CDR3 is TGTGCCAGCAGCTTTGAACTAGCGGGTCAAAGGGGGGAGCAGTACTTC. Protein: CASSFELAGQRGEQYF.

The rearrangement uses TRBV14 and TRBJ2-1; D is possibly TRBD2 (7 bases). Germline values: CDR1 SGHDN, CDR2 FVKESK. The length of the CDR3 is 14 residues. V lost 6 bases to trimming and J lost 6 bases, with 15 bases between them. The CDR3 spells CASREGGGPNEQFF. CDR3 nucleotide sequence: TGTGCCAGCAGGGAAGGGGGGGGACCCAATGAGCAGTTCTTC.

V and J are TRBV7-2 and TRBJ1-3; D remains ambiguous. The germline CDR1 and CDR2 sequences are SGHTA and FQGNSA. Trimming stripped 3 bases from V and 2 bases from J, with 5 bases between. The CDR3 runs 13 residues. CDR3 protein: CASSLGTGNTIYF. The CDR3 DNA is TGTGCCAGCAGCTTGGGGACTGGAAACACCATATATTTT.

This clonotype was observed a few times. Here the CDR3 reads CASSLGRNYEQYF. DNA of the CDR3: TGTGCCAGCAGCTTAGGCCGGAACTACGAGCAGTACTTC. The chain links TRBV7-9 to TRBJ2-7; D is unresolved. Trimming cost V 1 base and J 3 bases, with 7 bases left between them. The CDR3 loop spans 13 amino acids. Germline V gene sequence: CDR1 SEHNR, CDR2 FQNEAQ (reference sequence).

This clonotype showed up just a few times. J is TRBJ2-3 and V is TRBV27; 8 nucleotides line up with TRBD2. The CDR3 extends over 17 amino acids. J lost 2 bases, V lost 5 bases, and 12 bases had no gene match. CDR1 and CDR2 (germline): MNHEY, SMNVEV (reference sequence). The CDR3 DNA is TGTGCCAGCAGTACCCCTAGGATAGCGGGGTCCACAGATACGCAGTATTTT. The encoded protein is CASSTPRIAGSTDTQYF.

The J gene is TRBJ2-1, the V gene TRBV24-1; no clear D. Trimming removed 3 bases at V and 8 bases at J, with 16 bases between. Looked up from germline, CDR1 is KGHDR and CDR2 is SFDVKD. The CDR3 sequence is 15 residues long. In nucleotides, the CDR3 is TGTGCCACCAGTGATACCCCGGACGGTTTCGATGAGCAGTTCTTC. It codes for CATSDTPDGFDEQFF.

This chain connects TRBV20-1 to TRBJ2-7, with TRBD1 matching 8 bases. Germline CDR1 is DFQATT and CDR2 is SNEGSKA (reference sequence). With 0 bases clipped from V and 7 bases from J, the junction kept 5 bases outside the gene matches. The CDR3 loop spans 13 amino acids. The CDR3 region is CSARDRGQGEQYF. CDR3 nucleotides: TGCAGTGCTAGAGACAGGGGGCAGGGTGAGCAGTACTTC.

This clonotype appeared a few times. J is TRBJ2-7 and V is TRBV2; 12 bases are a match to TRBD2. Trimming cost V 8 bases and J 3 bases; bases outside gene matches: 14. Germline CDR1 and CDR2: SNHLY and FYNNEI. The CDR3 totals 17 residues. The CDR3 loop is CASLRDSRLAGVYEQYF. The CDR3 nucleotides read TGTGCCAGCCTGCGGGACAGTAGACTAGCGGGAGTCTACGAGCAGTACTTC.

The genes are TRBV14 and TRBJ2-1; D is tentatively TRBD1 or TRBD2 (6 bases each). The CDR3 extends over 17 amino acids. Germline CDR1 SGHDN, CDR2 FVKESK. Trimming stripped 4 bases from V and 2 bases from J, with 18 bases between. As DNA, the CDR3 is TGTGCCAGCAGCCCCGAAGTAGGGGGGCGCGCCTACAATGAGCAGTTCTTC. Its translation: CASSPEVGGRAYNEQFF.

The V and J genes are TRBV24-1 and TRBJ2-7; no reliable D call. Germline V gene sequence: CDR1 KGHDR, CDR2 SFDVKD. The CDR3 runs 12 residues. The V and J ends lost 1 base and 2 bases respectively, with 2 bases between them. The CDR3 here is CATSDFPYEQYF. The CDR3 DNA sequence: TGTGCCACCAGTGATTTCCCCTACGAGCAGTACTTC.

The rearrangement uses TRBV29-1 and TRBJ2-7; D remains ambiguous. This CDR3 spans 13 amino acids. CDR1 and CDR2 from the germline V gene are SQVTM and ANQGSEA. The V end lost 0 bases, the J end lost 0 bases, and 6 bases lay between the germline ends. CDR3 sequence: CSVEDRISYEQYF. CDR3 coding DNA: TGCAGCGTTGAAGACCGGATCTCCTACGAGCAGTACTTC.

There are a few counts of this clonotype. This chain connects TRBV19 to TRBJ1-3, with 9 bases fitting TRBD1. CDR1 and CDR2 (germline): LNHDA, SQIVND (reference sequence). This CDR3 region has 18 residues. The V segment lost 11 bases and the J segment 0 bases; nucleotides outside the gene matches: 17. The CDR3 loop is CAGGPGTGPASSGNTIYF. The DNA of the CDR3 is TGTGCCGGAGGTCCCGGGACAGGGCCCGCCAGCTCTGGAAACACCATATATTTT. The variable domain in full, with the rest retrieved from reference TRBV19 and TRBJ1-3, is DGGITQSPKYLFRKEGQNVTLSCEQNLNHDAMYWYRQDPGQGLRLIYYSQIVNDFQKGDIAEGYSVSREKKESFPLTVTSAQKNPTAFYLCAGGPGTGPASSGNTIYFGEGSWLTVV.

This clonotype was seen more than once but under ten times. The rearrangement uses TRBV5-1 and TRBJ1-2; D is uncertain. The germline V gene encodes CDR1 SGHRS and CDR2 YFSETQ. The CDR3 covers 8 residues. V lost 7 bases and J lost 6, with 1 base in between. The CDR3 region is CASDGYTF. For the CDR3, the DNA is TGCGCCAGCGATGGCTACACCTTC.

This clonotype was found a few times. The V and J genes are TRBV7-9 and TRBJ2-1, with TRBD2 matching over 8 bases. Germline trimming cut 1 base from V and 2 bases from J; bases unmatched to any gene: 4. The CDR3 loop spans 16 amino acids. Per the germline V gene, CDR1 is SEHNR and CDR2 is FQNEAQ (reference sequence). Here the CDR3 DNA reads TGTGCCAGCAGCTTAGGGGGACTAGGTCCCTACAATGAGCAGTTCTTC. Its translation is CASSLGGLGPYNEQFF. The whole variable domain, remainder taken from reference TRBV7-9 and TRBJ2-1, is DTGVSQNPRHKITKRGQNVTFRCDPISEHNRLYWYRQTLGQGPEFLTYFQNEAQLEKSRLLSDRFSAERPKGSFSTLEIQRTEQGDSAMYLCASSLGGLGPYNEQFFGPGTRLTVL.

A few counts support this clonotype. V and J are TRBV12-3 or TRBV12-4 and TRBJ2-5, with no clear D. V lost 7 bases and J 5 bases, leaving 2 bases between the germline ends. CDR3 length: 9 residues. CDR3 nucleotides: TGTGCCAGCAAGGAGACCCAGTACTTC. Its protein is CASKETQYF.

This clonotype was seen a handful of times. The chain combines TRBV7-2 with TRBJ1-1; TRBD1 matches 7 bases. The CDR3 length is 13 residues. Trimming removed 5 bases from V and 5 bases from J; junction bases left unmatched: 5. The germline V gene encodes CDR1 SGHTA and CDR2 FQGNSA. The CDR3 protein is CASSVPRGTEAFF. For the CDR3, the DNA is TGTGCCAGCAGCGTACCCAGGGGGACTGAAGCTTTCTTT.

The CDR3 here is CATSRVDSTYEQYF. The CDR3 nucleotides are TGTGCCACCAGCAGAGTGGACAGTACTTACGAGCAGTACTTC. The gene calls are TRBV15 and TRBJ2-7, with a possible D match to TRBD1 (6 bases). Between the trimmed V and J ends, which lost 1 base and 4 bases, there was a span of 11 bases. Germline loops: CDR1 LNHNV, CDR2 YYDKDF (reference sequence). The CDR3 spans 14 residues.

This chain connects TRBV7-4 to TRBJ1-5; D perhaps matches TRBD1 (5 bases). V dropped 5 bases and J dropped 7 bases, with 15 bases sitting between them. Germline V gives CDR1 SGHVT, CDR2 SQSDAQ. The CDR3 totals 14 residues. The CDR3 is CASSDLRGGQPQHF. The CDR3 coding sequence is TGTGCCAGCAGCGACCTACGGGGGGGGCAGCCCCAGCATTTT.

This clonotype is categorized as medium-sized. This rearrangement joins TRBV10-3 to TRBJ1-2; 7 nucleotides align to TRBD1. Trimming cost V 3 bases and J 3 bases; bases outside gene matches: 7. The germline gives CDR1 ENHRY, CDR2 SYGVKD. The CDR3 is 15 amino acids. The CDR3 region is CAISDRDSDDYGYTF. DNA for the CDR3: TGTGCCATCAGTGACAGGGACAGTGATGACTATGGCTACACCTTC.

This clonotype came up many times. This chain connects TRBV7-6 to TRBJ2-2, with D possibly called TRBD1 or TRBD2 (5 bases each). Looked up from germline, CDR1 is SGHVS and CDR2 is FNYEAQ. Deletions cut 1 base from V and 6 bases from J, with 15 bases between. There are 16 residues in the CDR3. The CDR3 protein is CASSLVAGRKAGELFF. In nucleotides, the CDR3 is TGTGCCAGCAGCTTAGTCGCAGGGAGAAAGGCCGGGGAGCTGTTTTTT.

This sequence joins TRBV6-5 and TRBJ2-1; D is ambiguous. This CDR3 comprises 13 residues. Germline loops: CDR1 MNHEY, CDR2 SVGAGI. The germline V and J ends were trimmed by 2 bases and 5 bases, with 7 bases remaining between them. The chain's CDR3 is CASSYRTNNEQFF. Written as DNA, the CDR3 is TGTGCCAGCAGTTACCGGACGAACAATGAGCAGTTCTTC.

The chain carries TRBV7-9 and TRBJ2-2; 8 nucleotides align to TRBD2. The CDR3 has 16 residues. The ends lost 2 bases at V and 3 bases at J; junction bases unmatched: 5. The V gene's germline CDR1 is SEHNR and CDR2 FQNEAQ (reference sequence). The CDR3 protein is CASSLYERGYTGELFF. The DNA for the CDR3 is TGTGCCAGCAGCTTATATGAGCGGGGGTACACCGGGGAGCTGTTTTTT.

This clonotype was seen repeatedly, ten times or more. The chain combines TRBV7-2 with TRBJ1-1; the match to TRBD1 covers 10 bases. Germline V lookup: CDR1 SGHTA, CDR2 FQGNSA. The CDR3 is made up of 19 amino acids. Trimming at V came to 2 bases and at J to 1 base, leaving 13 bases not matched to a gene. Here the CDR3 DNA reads TGTGCCAGCAGCTTATTTACGGGACAGGGGTTTGAGAGGAACACTGAAGCTTTCTTT. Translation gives CASSLFTGQGFERNTEAFF.

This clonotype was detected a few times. This CDR3 is CASSSFDNTEAFF. The CDR3 nucleotides are TGTGCCAGCAGCTCCTTCGACAACACTGAAGCTTTCTTT. The chain couples TRBV7-2 to TRBJ1-1; D unresolved. Germline values: CDR1 SGHTA, CDR2 FQGNSA. The CDR3 runs to 13 residues. V was clipped by 4 bases and J by 2 bases, with 8 bases between them.

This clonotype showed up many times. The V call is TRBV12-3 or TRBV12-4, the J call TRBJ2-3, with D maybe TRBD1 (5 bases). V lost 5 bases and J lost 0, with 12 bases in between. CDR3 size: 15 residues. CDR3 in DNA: TGTGCCAGCAGTGACAGCCGATCTAGCACAGATACGCAGTATTTT. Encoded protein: CASSDSRSSTDTQYF.

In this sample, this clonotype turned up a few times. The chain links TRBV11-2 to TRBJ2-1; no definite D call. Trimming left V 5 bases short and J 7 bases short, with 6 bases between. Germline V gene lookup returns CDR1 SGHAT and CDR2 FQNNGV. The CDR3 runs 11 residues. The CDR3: CASSRTNEQFF. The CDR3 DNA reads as TGTGCCAGCAGCCGTACAAATGAGCAGTTCTTC. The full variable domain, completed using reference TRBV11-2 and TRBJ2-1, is EAGVAQSPRYKIIEKRQSVAFWCNPISGHATLYWYQQILGQGPKLLIQFQNNGVVDDSQLPKDRFSAERLKGVDSTLKIQPAKLEDSAVYLCASSRTNEQFFGPGTRLTVL.

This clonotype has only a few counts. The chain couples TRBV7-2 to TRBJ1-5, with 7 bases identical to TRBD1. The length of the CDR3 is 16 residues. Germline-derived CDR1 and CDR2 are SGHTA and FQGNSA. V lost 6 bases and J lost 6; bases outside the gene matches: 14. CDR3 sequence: CASRGMEGAVGQPQHF. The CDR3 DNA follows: TGTGCCAGCAGGGGCATGGAGGGGGCGGTAGGTCAGCCCCAGCATTTT.

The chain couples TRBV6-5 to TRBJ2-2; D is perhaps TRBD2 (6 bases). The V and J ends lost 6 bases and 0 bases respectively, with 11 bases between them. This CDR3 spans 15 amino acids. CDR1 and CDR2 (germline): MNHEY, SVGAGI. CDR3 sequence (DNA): TGTGCCAGCAGGAAGAGCGGGCCGAACACCGGGGAGCTGTTTTTT. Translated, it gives CASRKSGPNTGELFF.

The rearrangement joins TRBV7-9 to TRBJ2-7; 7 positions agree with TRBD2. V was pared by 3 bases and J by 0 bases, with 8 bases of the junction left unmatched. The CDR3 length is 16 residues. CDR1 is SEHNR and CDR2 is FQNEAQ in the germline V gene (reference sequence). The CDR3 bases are TGTGCCAGCAGCTTCCCTGGCGGGAGTCACTCCTACGAGCAGTACTTC. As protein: CASSFPGGSHSYEQYF.

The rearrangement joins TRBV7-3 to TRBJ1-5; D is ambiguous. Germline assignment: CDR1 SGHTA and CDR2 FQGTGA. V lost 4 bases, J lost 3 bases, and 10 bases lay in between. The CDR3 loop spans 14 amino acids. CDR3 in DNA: TGTGCCAGCAGCTCGCAGGAGGCCAATCAGCCCCAGCATTTT. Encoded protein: CASSSQEANQPQHF.

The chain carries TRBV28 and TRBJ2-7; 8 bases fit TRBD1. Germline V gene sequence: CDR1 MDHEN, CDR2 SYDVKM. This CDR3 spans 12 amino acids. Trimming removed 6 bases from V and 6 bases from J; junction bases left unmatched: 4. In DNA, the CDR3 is TGTGCCAGCAGCATAGACAGGGGCGAGCAGTACTTC. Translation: CASSIDRGEQYF.